The clone carrying this T cell receptor beta chain has a count of ten or more. What it binds is not known. Trimming removed 6 bases from V and 5 bases from J; junction bases left unmatched: 13. Per the germline V gene, CDR1 is SGHAT and CDR2 is FQNNGV. The length of the CDR3 is 16 residues. This entry belongs to a study of T cells in Graves' hyperthyroidism and ophthalmopathy. Across the whole study: Peripheral blood samples were taken at initial diagnosis, prior to any treatment. Study results and limitations: Ophthalmopathy was identified by the model a median around 5.9 months ahead of onset.

Using RNA transcripts as the source, TCR beta CDR3 regions were amplified. HTBI primers were employed in a first-round RT-PCR of the TCR CDR3. Each CDR3 protein is one row after TCRdb ran MiXCR on the multiplex PCR reads. The table includes some 370,000 distinct CDR3 sequences, around 15% detected once. Clinical symptoms, serum thyroxine, TRAb, thyroid ultrasound and orbital computed tomography established diagnosis. This TCR came from a man aged 50 to 59 with Graves' ophthalmopathy. Sequencing input: blood. The chain is built from TRBV11-2 and TRBJ2-5; 9 nucleotides align to TRBD2. Here the CDR3 reads CASSFSGTSSRETQYF. The CDR3 nucleotides read TGTGCCAGCAGTTTTAGTGGGACTAGCTCTCGCGAGACCCAGTACTTC.